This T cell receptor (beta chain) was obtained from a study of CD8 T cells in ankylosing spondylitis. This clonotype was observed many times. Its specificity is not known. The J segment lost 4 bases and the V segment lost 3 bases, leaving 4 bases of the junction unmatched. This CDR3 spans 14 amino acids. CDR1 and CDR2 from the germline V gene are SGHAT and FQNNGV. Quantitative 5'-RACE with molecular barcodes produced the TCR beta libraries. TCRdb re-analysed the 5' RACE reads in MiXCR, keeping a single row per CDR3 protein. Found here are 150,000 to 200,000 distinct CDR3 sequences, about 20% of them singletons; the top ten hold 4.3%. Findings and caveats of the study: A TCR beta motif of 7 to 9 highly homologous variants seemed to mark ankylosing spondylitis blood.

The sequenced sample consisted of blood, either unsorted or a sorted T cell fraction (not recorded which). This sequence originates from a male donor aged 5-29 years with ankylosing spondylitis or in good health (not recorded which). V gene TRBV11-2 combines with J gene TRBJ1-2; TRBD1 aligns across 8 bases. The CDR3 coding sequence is TGTGCCAGCAGCTTCAGACAGGGGAGCTATGGCTACACCTTC. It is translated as CASSFRQGSYGYTF.